Sequencing of this T cell receptor (beta chain) was carried out in a study of read filtering for tumor transcriptome and immune sequencing (dated by TCRdb to 2018 to 2021). Regarding the complete study: The cohort consisted of about 17 male and around 14 female patients, with a mean age of 65.9 years and an age range of about 47 to 85. Using the same bone marrow samples, the study compared TCR repertoires obtained by targeted immune repertoire sequencing with those obtained by bulk whole-transcriptome sequencing. TCR-region mapped reads per sample ranged from about 3.5 to 11 million with IR-seq versus only about 75 to 1,400 with RNA-seq. Under revised international staging, 8 or 9 patients fell into R-ISS I, more than 15 into R-ISS II and 7 into R-ISS III. Whole-transcriptome libraries were prepared with the TruSeq RNA Access Library Prep Kit after DNase treatment. One of the main goals was to work out a read-filtering strategy for immune repertoire data, in particular whether clonotypes backed by only a single read should be removed. General study outcomes and caveats: Rather than purified T cells, the sorted CD138-negative fraction was a mixed bone marrow immune population. Compared with RNA-seq, IR-seq captured clonotypes at much greater depth and more reliably, and a smaller IR-seq throughput was enough to identify most of the shared clonotypes. In IR-seq, single-read clonotypes were approximately 80% of clonotypes but 3% to 4.5% of total reads; in RNA-seq they were about 70% of clonotypes and roughly 45% of reads. When single-read clonotypes were removed, the proportions of shared clonotypes in IR-seq and RNA-seq correlated more strongly.

Each patient had bone marrow sampled at the time of active disease. Ficoll-Hypaque density gradient centrifugation was used to isolate the bone marrow mononuclear cells. Myeloma plasma cells were removed and CD138-negative cells were obtained by negative selection following labeling with CD138 magnetic microbeads on a MACS separator. Flow cytometry on an Attune NxT with CD138 antibodies was used to check the purity of the isolated cells. TRIzol reagent was used to extract total RNA, which was then quantified with a NanoDrop spectrophotometer. For each patient, the CD138-negative bone marrow sample underwent paired RNA-seq and IR-seq. This clonotype was detected only a few times. Its antigen is currently not known. Without the conserved terminal phenylalanine or tryptophan, this CDR3 likely stems from a read error. V is reduced by 0 bases and J by 8 bases, leaving a spacing of 7 bases between them. The CDR3 sequence runs 12 residues, both termini included. Here the CDR3 DNA is all that survives: 36 bases in frame from base 1. The germline V gene sets CDR1 to MNHEY and CDR2 to SVGAGI.

TCR libraries were built from 400 ng RNA with the Immunoverse kit, using molecular barcoded adaptors covering alpha/delta and beta/gamma chains. TCR library preparation was performed with the same RNA that was used for transcriptome sequencing. An Illumina HiSeq 4000 with 2 x 150 cycles was used to sequence the TCR libraries. The authors' pipeline ran thus. With MiXCR, TCR reads were aligned to human V, D, J and C references and assembled into CDR3 clonotypes, with quality filtering and error correction included. The tcR package in R was used for analysis of clonotype counts and gene usage diversity. Raw mapping reads were checked after the RNA-seq reads had been mapped by STAR aligner version 2.5.3a onto the human GRCh37 genome. To test how sequencing depth affects detected clonotypes, IR-seq fastq files were randomly downsampled with Seqtk 1.3. The public reads were reanalyzed by TCRdb: fastp trimming at Q25, MiXCR alignment, in-frame beta chains only. Each entry is one CDR3 protein sequence, shown with its most common DNA and genes. The authors' filters were not applied to this entry. The sample table lists tens of thousands of distinct CDR3 sequences, approximately 19% of them with a count of one. Approximately 11% of the sample comes from the top ten.

The TCR sequence derives from a donor at least 40 years old with multiple myeloma. In this chain, TRBV6-5 is recombined with TRBJ1-1, with no D gene named confidently. Sequencing used a population of CD138-negative cells sorted from bone marrow. The sample's cell subset or site label is to be understood as: bone marrow mononuclear cells depleted of CD138+ plasma/myeloma cells by negative magnetic selection. CDR3 loop: CASSYSGNEAFL. The DNA sequence is as follows: TGTGCCAGCAGTTACTCGGGGAACGAAGCTTTCCTT.